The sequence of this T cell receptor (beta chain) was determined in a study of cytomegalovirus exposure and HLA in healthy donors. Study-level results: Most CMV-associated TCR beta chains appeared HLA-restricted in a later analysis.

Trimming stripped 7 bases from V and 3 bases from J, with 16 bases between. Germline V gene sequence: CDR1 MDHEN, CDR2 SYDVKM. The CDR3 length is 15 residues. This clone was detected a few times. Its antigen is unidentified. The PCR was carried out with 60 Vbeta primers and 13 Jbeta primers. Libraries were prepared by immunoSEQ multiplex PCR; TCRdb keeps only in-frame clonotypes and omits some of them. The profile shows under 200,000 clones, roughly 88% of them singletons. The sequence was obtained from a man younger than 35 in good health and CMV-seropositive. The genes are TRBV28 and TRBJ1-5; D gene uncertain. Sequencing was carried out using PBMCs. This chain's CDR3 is CASKTTGQNNQPQHF. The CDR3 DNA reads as TGTGCCAGCAAGACTACCGGGCAGAACAATCAGCCCCAGCATTTT.